This T cell receptor beta chain was sequenced during a study of cytomegalovirus exposure and HLA in healthy donors. To note about this clone: Its antigen remains unknown.

PCR used 60 Vbeta primers and 13 Jbeta primers. TCRdb keeps only in-frame clones here, not all; method: immunoSEQ multiplex PCR. Among 150,000 to 200,000 clones listed, about 80% were seen once. General study results and limits: By HLA locus, TCR association rates varied in a later analysis, with DRB1 showing the most and HLA-C the fewest. An analysis was carried out at a later point. It showed that HLA-associated TCR beta chains were more clonally expanded than equally common non-associated chains. TCR beta V segments were, for the most part, productive about 87% or about 30% of the time in an earlier analysis.

CDR1 and CDR2 from the germline V gene are SGHTA and FQGNSA. The CDR3 runs to 15 residues. V gave up 5 bases and J gave up 6 bases, with 20 bases separating them. The chain employs TRBV7-2 and TRBJ2-7; possible D gene TRBD2, 6 bases. This TCR was sampled from a man under 40 in good health and CMV-seropositive. Sequencing input: PBMCs. The CDR3 coding sequence is TGTGCCAGCAGCCAGCGCCCGGAGGGGCGGGGCGAGCAGTACTTC. It translates to CASSQRPEGRGEQYF. Supplemented by reference TRBV7-2 and TRBJ2-7, the full variable domain reads GAGVSQSPSNKVTEKGKDVELRCDPISGHTALYWYRQSLGQGLEFLIYFQGNSAPDKSGLPSDRFSAERTGGSVSTLTIQRTQQEDSAVYLCASSQRPEGRGEQYFGPGTRLTVT.